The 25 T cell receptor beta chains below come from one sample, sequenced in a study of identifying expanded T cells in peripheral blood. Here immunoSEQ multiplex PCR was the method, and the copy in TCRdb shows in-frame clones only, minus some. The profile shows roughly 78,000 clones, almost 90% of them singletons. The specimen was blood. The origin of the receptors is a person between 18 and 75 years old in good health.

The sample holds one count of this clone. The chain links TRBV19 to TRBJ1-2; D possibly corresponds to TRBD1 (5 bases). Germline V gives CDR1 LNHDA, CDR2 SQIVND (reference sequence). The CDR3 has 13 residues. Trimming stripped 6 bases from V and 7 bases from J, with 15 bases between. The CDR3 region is CASRRAREAGYTF. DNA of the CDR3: TGTGCCAGTAGAAGGGCCAGGGAAGCTGGCTACACCTTC. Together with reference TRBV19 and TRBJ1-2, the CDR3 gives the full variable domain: DGGITQSPKYLFRKEGQNVTLSCEQNLNHDAMYWYRQDPGQGLRLIYYSQIVNDFQKGDIAEGYSVSREKKESFPLTVTSAQKNPTAFYLCASRRAREAGYTFGSGTRLTVV.

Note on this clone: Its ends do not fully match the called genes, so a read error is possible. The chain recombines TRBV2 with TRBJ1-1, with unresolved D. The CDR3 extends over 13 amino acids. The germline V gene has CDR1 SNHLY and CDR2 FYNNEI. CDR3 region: CASSEGRTSWPEF. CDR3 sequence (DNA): TGTGCCAGCAGTGAAGGTCGGACGTCTTGGCCCGAGTTT.

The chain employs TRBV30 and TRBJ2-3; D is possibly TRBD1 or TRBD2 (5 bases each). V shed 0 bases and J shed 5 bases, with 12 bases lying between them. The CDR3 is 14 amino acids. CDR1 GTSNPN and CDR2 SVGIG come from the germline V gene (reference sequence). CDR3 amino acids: CAWSVEGTGDTQYF. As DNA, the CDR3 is TGTGCCTGGAGTGTAGAGGGGACCGGAGATACGCAGTATTTT.

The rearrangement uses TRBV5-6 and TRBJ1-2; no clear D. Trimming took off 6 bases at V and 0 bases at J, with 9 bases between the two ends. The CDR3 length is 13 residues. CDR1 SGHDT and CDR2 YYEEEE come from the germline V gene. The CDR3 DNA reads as TGTGCCAGCAAAGTCACAGCTAACTATGGCTACACCTTC. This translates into CASKVTANYGYTF.

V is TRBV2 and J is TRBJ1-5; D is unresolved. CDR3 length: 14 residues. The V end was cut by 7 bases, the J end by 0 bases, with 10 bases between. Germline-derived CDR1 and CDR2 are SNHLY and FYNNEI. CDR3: CASNGWNSNQPQHF. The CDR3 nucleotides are TGTGCCAGCAACGGGTGGAATAGCAATCAGCCCCAGCATTTT.

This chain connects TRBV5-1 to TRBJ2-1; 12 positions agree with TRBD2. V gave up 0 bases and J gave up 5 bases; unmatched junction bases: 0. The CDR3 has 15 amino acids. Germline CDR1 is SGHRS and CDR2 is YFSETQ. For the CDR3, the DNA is TGCGCCAGCAGCTTGGGACTAGCGGGGGACAATGAGCAGTTCTTC. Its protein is CASSLGLAGDNEQFF.

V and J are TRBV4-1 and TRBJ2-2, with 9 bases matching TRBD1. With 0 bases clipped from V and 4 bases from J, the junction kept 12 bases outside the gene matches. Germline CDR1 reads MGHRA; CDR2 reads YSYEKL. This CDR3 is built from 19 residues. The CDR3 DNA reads TGCGCCAGCAGCCAAGATTCGGACAGGGGTTTTTTATCCACCGGGGAGCTGTTTTTT. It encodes CASSQDSDRGFLSTGELFF.

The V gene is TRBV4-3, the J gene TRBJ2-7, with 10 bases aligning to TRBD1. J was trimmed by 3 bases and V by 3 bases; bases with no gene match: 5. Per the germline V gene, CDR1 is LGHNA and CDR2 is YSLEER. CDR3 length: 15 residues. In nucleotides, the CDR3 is TGCGCCAGCAGCCAGACGACAGGGGGCTACTACGAGCAGTACTTC. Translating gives CASSQTTGGYYEQYF.

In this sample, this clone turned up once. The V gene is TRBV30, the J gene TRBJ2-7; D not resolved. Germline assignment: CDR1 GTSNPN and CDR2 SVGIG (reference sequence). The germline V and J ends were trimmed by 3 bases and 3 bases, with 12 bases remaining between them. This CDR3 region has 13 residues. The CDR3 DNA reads TGTGCCTGGAGCCATGGAACATTCTACGAGCAGTACTTC. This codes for CAWSHGTFYEQYF.

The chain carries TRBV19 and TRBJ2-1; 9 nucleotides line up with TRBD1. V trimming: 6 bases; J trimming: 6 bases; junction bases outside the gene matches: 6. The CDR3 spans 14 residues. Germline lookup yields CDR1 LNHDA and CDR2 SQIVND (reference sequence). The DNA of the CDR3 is TGTGCCAGTAGCTGGGGACAGGGCCCCAATGAGCAGTTCTTC. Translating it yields CASSWGQGPNEQFF.

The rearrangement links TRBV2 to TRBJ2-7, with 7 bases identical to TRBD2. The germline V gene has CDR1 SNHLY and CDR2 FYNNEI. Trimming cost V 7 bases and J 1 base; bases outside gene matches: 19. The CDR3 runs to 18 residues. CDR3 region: CASKSSLAEFVSSYEQYF. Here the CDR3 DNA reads TGTGCCAGCAAGTCGTCGCTAGCGGAATTCGTGTCTTCCTACGAGCAGTACTTC.

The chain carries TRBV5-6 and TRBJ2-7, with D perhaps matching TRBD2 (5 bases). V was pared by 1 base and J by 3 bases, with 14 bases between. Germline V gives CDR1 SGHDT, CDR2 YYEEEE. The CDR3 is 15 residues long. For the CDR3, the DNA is TGTGCCAGCAGCTTGTGGGATATTAGCGACTACGAGCAGTACTTC. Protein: CASSLWDISDYEQYF.

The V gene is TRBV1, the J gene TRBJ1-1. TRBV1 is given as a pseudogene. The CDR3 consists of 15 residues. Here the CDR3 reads CTSRHLQKAGTEAFF. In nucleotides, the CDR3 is TGCACCAGCAGGCACCTTCAGAAGGCGGGCACTGAAGCTTTCTTT.

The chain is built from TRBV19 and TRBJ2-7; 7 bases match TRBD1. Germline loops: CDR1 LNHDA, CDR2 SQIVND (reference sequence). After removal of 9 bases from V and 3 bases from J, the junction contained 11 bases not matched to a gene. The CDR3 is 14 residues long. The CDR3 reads CASGSQGDLYEQYF. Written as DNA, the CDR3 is TGTGCCAGCGGCAGTCAGGGGGACCTCTACGAGCAGTACTTC.

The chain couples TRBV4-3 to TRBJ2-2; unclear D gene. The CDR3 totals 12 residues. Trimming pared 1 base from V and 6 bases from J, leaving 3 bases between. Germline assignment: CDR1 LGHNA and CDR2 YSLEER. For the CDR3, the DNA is TGCGCCAGCAGCCAAGTTGCCGGGGAGCTGTTTTTT. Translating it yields CASSQVAGELFF.

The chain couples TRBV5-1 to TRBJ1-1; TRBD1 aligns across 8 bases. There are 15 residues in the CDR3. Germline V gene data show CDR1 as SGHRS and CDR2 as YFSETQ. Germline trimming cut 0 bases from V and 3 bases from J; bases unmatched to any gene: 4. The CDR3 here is CASSLAQGDHTEAFF. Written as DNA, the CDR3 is TGCGCCAGCAGCTTGGCACAGGGGGATCACACTGAAGCTTTCTTT.

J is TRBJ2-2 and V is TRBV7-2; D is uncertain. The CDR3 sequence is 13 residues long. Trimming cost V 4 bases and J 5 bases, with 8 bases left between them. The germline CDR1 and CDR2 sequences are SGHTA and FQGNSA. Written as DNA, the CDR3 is TGTGCCAGCAGCTCCTCGATAACCGGGGAGCTGTTTTTT. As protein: CASSSSITGELFF.

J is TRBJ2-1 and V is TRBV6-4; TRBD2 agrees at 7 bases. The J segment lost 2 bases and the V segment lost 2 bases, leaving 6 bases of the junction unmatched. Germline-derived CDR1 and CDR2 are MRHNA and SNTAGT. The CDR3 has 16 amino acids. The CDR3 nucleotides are TGTGCCAGCAGTGACCTCCCTAGCGGAGCCTACAATGAGCAGTTCTTC. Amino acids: CASSDLPSGAYNEQFF.

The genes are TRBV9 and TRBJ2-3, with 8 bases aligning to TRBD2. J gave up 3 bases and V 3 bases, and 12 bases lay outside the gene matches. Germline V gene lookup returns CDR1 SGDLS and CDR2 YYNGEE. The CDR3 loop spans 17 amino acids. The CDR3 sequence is CASSDRGLAHRTDTQYF. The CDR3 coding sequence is TGTGCCAGCAGCGACCGCGGACTAGCCCACCGTACAGATACGCAGTATTTT. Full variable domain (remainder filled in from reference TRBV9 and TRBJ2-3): DSGVTQTPKHLITATGQRVTLRCSPRSGDLSVYWYQQSLDQGLQFLIQYYNGEERAKGNILERFSAQQFPDLHSELNLSSLELGDSALYFCASSDRGLAHRTDTQYFGPGTRLTVL.

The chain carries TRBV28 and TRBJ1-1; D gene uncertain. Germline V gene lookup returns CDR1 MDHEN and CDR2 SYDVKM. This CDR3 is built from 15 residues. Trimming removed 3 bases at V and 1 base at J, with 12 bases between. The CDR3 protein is CASSFSSKGNTEAFF. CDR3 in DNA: TGTGCCAGCAGTTTTTCGTCAAAGGGGAACACTGAAGCTTTCTTT.

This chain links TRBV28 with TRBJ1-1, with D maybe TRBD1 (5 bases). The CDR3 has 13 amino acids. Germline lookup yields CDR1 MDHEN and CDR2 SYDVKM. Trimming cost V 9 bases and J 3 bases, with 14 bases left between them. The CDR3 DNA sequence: TGTGCCAGTCTCCGGGACTCATACACTGAAGCTTTCTTT. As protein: CASLRDSYTEAFF.

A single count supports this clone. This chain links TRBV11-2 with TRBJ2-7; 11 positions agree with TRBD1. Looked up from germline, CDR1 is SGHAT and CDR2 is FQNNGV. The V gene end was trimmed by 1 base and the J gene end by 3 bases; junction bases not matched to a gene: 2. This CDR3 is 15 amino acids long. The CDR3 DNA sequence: TGTGCCAGCAGCTTAGGGACAGGGGGCTTCTACGAGCAGTACTTC. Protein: CASSLGTGGFYEQYF. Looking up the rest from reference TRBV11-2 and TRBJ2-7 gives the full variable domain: EAGVAQSPRYKIIEKRQSVAFWCNPISGHATLYWYQQILGQGPKLLIQFQNNGVVDDSQLPKDRFSAERLKGVDSTLKIQPAKLEDSAVYLCASSLGTGGFYEQYFGPGTRLTVT.

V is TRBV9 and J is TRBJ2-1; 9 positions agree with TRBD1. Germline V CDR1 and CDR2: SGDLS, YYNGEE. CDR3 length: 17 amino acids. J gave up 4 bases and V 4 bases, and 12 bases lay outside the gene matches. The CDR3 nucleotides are TGTGCCAGCAGCTTACGGACAGGGGAGGGGAATTACAATGAGCAGTTCTTC. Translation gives CASSLRTGEGNYNEQFF.

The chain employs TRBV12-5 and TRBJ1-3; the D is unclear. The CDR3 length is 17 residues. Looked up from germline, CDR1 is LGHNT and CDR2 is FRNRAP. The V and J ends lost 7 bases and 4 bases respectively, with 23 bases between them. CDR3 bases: TGTGCTAGTGTCCCAACGGTCACGGGGTGGGCAGGAAACACCATATATTTT. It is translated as CASVPTVTGWAGNTIYF.

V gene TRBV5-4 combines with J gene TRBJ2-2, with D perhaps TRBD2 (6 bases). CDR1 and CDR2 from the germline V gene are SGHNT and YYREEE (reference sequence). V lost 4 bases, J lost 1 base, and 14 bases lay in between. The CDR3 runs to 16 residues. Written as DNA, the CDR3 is TGTGCCAGCAGCAAGGCCGGGACTCTGAACACCGGGGAGCTGTTTTTT. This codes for CASSKAGTLNTGELFF.